A single sample is the source of the 21 T cell receptor beta chains below, sequenced in a study of a mutant IDH1 vaccine in newly diagnosed glioma. These TCRs are of unknown antigen specificity. Regarding time point: week 11, during vaccination. Vaccinated patients received 300 ug of mutant IDH1 20-mer peptide per dose, with topical imiquimod. Profiled with immunoSEQ multiplex PCR; TCRdb holds only in-frame clones, not every one. This table holds tens of thousands of clones, around 73% found once. The sequencing used PBMCs, collected from a glioma patient whose treatment included an IDH1 peptide vaccine. These receptors came from a woman between 18 and 29 years old with glioma.

The rearrangement links TRBV2 to TRBJ2-2; a weak D match, TRBD2 (7 bases). CDR3 size: 15 residues. Trimming cost V 6 bases and J 4 bases, with 15 bases left between them. The germline gives CDR1 SNHLY, CDR2 FYNNEI. The CDR3 sequence: CASRPGGPTTGELFF. As DNA, the CDR3 is TGTGCCAGCAGACCCGGGGGGCCCACCACCGGGGAGCTGTTTTTT.

The rearrangement joins TRBV4-1 to TRBJ1-2; D possibly corresponds to TRBD1 (6 bases). This CDR3 is built from 18 residues. V lost 2 bases and J 0 bases, leaving 19 bases between the germline ends. Germline V gives CDR1 MGHRA, CDR2 YSYEKL. The CDR3 here is CASSQLGLRTGTNYGYTF. As DNA, the CDR3 is TGCGCCAGCAGCCAACTGGGTTTACGAACAGGGACTAACTATGGCTACACCTTC.

This chain connects TRBV5-1 to TRBJ1-1; the D is unclear. Germline lookup yields CDR1 SGHRS and CDR2 YFSETQ. Trimming cost V 6 bases and J 1 base, with 13 bases left between them. This CDR3 comprises 14 residues. The chain's CDR3 is CASKEMGSNTEAFF. The CDR3 DNA sequence: TGCGCCAGCAAGGAAATGGGGTCGAACACTGAAGCTTTCTTT. The whole variable domain, filled in from reference TRBV5-1 and TRBJ1-1, reads KAGVTQTPRYLIKTRGQQVTLSCSPISGHRSVSWYQQTPGQGLQFLFEYFSETQRNKGNFPGRFSGRQFSNSRSEMNVSTLELGDSALYLCASKEMGSNTEAFFGQGTRLTVV.

The count of this clone is one. The chain uses TRBV6-5 and TRBJ2-2, with D maybe TRBD1 (6 bases). Germline V gene data show CDR1 as MNHEY and CDR2 as SVGAGI. V dropped 6 bases and J dropped 5 bases, with 10 bases sitting between them. The CDR3 runs to 13 residues. For the CDR3, the DNA is TGTGCCAGCAGAAAGGACAGAACCGGGGAGCTGTTTTTT. This gives the protein CASRKDRTGELFF.

This chain connects TRBV5-1 to TRBJ2-2, with D maybe TRBD2 (5 bases). There are 15 residues in the CDR3. Trimming took off 4 bases at V and 1 base at J, with 11 bases between the two ends. CDR1 is SGHRS, CDR2 YFSETQ, per germline. The CDR3 sequence: CASSPGLGNTGELFF. As DNA, the CDR3 is TGCGCCAGCAGCCCCGGACTGGGGAACACCGGGGAGCTGTTTTTT.

V gene TRBV4-2 combines with J gene TRBJ1-2; TRBD1 matches 9 bases. The junction had 8 bases not matched to a gene; V was cut back by 1 base and J by 8 bases. Germline lookup yields CDR1 LGHNA and CDR2 YNFKEQ. There are 15 residues in the CDR3. DNA for the CDR3: TGTGCCAGCAGCCAAGGGGGCCGACAGGGGGACGGCTACACCTTC. Its translation: CASSQGGRQGDGYTF.

The J gene is TRBJ2-5, the V gene TRBV14, with D tentatively TRBD2 (7 bases). The germline gives CDR1 SGHDN, CDR2 FVKESK. This CDR3 comprises 17 residues. Trimming removed 1 base at V and 5 bases at J, with 20 bases between. The CDR3: CASSQVRGRGSDETQYF. CDR3 sequence (DNA): TGTGCCAGCAGCCAAGTCCGTGGGAGGGGGTCAGACGAGACCCAGTACTTC.

The sample holds a few counts of this clone. In DNA, the CDR3 is TGCAGCGTTGCCCCGGTGGCGAACACTGAAGCTTTCTTT. Its translation is CSVAPVANTEAFF. This chain joins TRBV29-1 and TRBJ1-1; D unresolved. Between the trimmed V and J ends, which lost 4 bases and 1 base, there was a span of 10 bases. The germline CDR1 and CDR2 sequences are SQVTM and ANQGSEA. The CDR3 runs 13 residues.

The gene calls are TRBV7-6 and TRBJ2-5, with 7 nucleotides matching TRBD1. The J call could be wrong; TRBJ2-7 is a better fit for the DNA end. Germline loops: CDR1 SGHVS, CDR2 FNYEAQ. The CDR3 loop spans 17 amino acids. The CDR3 region is CASSLDRGTVNSYEQYF. DNA for the CDR3: TGTGCCAGCAGCTTAGATAGGGGGACAGTCAACTCCTACGAGCAGTACTTC.

This clone was counted once. The rearrangement joins TRBV7-2 to TRBJ2-7; a possible D gene is TRBD2 (5 bases). Germline CDR1 is SGHTA and CDR2 is FQGNSA. Trimming cost V 3 bases and J 2 bases, with 8 bases left between them. This CDR3 has 13 residues. DNA for the CDR3: TGTGCCAGCAGCTTGGGAGCGCCCTACGAGCAGTACTTC. Its protein is CASSLGAPYEQYF.

The chain recombines TRBV14 with TRBJ2-7; perhaps TRBD1 as D (5 bases). CDR1 is SGHDN, CDR2 FVKESK, per germline. Trimming cost V 1 base and J 3 bases, with 19 bases left between them. The CDR3 has 17 amino acids. CDR3 region: CASSQALWGGPRYEQYF. In DNA, the CDR3 is TGTGCCAGCAGCCAAGCCCTGTGGGGCGGCCCTCGCTACGAGCAGTACTTC.

V usage is TRBV6-6 and J usage is TRBJ2-6; D call uncertain. Germline CDR1 and CDR2: MNHNY and SVGAGI (reference sequence). The CDR3 totals 16 residues. Trimming removed 8 bases from V and 0 bases from J, with 14 bases in between. The CDR3 here is CASYDRQRSGANVLTF. In nucleotides, the CDR3 is TGTGCCAGCTATGATAGGCAGCGCTCTGGGGCCAACGTCCTGACTTTC.

This chain links TRBV7-2 with TRBJ2-1; no firm D call. Germline-derived CDR1 and CDR2 are SGHTA and FQGNSA. The V end was cut by 5 bases, the J end by 10 bases, with 9 bases between. The CDR3 has 11 residues. CDR3 nucleotide sequence: TGTGCCAGCAGCCCGCAGAGGGAGCAGTTCTTC. Encoded protein: CASSPQREQFF.

The chain joins TRBV27 to TRBJ2-7; a weak D match, TRBD2 (5 bases). V dropped 0 bases and J dropped 2 bases, with 11 bases sitting between them. Germline CDR1 is MNHEY and CDR2 is SMNVEV (reference sequence). The CDR3 runs 15 residues. CDR3 protein: CASSLSFSAAYEQYF. CDR3 nucleotides: TGTGCCAGCAGTTTATCGTTTAGCGCCGCCTACGAGCAGTACTTC.

The rearrangement joins TRBV6-5 to TRBJ2-7; D is uncertain. The CDR3 has 13 amino acids. Trimming stripped 7 bases from V and 2 bases from J, with 12 bases between. Germline V gives CDR1 MNHEY, CDR2 SVGAGI. The CDR3 here is CASTPGSPYEQYF. The CDR3 DNA reads TGTGCCAGCACCCCGGGCAGCCCCTACGAGCAGTACTTC.

The chain links TRBV6-1 to TRBJ1-4; 7 nucleotides line up with TRBD1. V shed 4 bases, J shed 7 bases, and the junction held 9 bases outside the gene matches. The CDR3 loop spans 15 amino acids. Germline V gene data show CDR1 as MNHNS and CDR2 as SASEGT. In DNA, the CDR3 is TGTGCCAGCAGTGGTTACGGGACAGCTGTTGAAAAACTGTTTTTT. This translates into CASSGYGTAVEKLFF.

J is TRBJ1-1 and V is TRBV2; the D gene is possibly TRBD1 (5 bases). The V gene lost 0 bases and the J gene lost 4 bases, with 15 bases spanning the gap. The CDR3 has 16 residues. Germline CDR1 SNHLY, CDR2 FYNNEI. The chain's CDR3 is CASSEALGARGTEAFF. In DNA form, the CDR3 reads TGTGCCAGCAGTGAAGCGCTTGGGGCGCGGGGCACTGAAGCTTTCTTT. The full variable domain, in which reference TRBV2 and TRBJ1-1 provide the parts outside the CDR3, is EPEVTQTPSHQVTQMGQEVILRCVPISNHLYFYWYRQILGQKVEFLVSFYNNEISEKSEIFDDQFSVERPDGSNFTLKIRSTKLEDSAMYFCASSEALGARGTEAFFGQGTRLTVV.

The CDR3 coding sequence is TGTGCCAGCAGCTTAGATGGGGAACCCTACGAGCAGTACTTC. This encodes CASSLDGEPYEQYF. V usage is TRBV7-9 and J usage is TRBJ2-7; no clear D. CDR3 length: 14 residues. V lost 1 base to trimming and J lost 2 bases, with 9 bases between them. From germline, CDR1 is SEHNR and CDR2 FQNEAQ (reference sequence). Combining the CDR3 with reference TRBV7-9 and TRBJ2-7 gives the whole variable domain DTGVSQNPRHKITKRGQNVTFRCDPISEHNRLYWYRQTLGQGPEFLTYFQNEAQLEKSRLLSDRFSAERPKGSFSTLEIQRTEQGDSAMYLCASSLDGEPYEQYFGPGTRLTVT.

The chain recombines TRBV30 with TRBJ1-3; no clear D gene. CDR1 and CDR2 (germline): GTSNPN, SVGIG (reference sequence). The CDR3 runs 13 residues. V was cut by 7 bases and J by 0 bases, with 10 bases left in between. CDR3 nucleotides: TGTGCCTCCGCCGGGTTCTCTGGAAACACCATATATTTT. It is translated as CASAGFSGNTIYF.

The chain employs TRBV18 and TRBJ2-7; D is possibly TRBD1 (6 bases). The germline CDR1 and CDR2 sequences are KGHSH and LQKENI. The CDR3 runs to 15 residues. Trimming shortened V by 2 bases and J by 3 bases, and 14 bases separated the two germline ends. The CDR3 DNA follows: TGTGCCAGCTCACCAAACCCGGGACATATCTACGAGCAGTACTTC. This encodes CASSPNPGHIYEQYF. The full variable domain, completed using reference TRBV18 and TRBJ2-7, is NAGVMQNPRHLVRRRGQEARLRCSPMKGHSHVYWYRQLPEEGLKFMVYLQKENIIDESGMPKERFSAEFPKEGPSILRIQQVVRGDSAAYFCASSPNPGHIYEQYFGPGTRLTVT.

The chain has TRBV6-5 and TRBJ1-2, with D perhaps TRBD1 (5 bases). Looked up from germline, CDR1 is MNHEY and CDR2 is SVGAGI. Trimming removed 2 bases at V and 3 bases at J, with 10 bases between. The CDR3 is 14 amino acids. The CDR3 region has the DNA TGTGCCAGCAGTTACGCCCCGGGGGACTATGGCTACACCTTC. Translation gives CASSYAPGDYGYTF.